This TCR beta chain was captured in a study of regulatory T cells in long-lasting Graves disease. Study-wide points: Authors noted too few samples as a limitation. A greater number of public clonotypes (more than 2,500) was shared by persistent patients than by new patients (about 890).

This clonotype was seen many times. Antigen unknown. Time point reported: newly diagnosed GD, antithyroid drugs for less than 3 months. PBMC RNA was the source of the TCR library. Relying on iRepertoire HTBI primers and Arm-PCR of CDR3 regions, the team built TCR beta libraries. TCRdb passed the multiplex PCR reads through MiXCR, listing each CDR3 protein once. The sample consists of 550,000 to 600,000 distinct CDR3 sequences, around 16% of them appearing once. V was clipped by 11 bases and J by 3 bases; unmatched bases: 7. There are 13 residues in the CDR3. These same data were also listed under a study on T cells in Graves' hyperthyroidism and ophthalmopathy. In that study: In the first-round RT-PCR of the TCR CDR3, the HTBI primer set was used.

The TCR comes from a man between 18 and 29 years old with Graves disease. The gene calls are TRBV12-3 or TRBV12-4 and TRBJ1-1; 9 bases are a match to TRBD1. The sequenced sample was peripheral blood mononuclear cells (PBMCs), obtained at new diagnosis, from a patient treated with antithyroid drugs. CDR3 sequence (DNA): TGTGCCGGACAGGGGTTTGGGGACACTGAAGCTTTCTTT. This codes for CAGQGFGDTEAFF.